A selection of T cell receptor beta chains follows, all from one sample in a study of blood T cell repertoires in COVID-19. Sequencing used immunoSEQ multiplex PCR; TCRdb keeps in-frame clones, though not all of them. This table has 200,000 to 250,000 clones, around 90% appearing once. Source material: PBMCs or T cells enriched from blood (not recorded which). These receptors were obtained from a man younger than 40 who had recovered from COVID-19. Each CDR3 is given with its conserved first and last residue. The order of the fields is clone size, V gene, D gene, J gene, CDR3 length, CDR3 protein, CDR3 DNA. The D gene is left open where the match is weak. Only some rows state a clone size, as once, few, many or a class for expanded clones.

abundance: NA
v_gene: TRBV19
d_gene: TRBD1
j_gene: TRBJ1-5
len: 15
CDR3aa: CASSITGGGNQPQHF
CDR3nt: TGTGCCAGTAGTATAACAGGGGGCGGGAATCAGCCCCAGCATTTT

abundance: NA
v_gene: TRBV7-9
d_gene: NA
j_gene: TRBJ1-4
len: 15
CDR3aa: CASSLVTGNNEKLFF
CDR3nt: TGTGCCAGCAGCTTAGTTACAGGGAATAATGAAAAACTGTTTTTT

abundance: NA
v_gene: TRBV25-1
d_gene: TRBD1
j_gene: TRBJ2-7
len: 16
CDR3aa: CASSETVTGVSYEQYF
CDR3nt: TGTGCCAGCAGTGAAACCGTGACAGGGGTTTCCTACGAGCAGTACTTC

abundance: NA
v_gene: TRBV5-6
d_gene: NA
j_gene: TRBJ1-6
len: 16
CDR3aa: CASSFFDWARNSPLHF
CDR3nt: TGTGCCAGCAGCTTTTTCGATTGGGCGCGCAATTCACCCCTCCACTTT

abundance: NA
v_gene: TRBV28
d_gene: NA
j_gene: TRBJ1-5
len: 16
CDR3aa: CASSLSRGDSNQPQHF
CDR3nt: TGTGCCAGCAGTTTATCGCGGGGGGACAGCAATCAGCCCCAGCATTTT

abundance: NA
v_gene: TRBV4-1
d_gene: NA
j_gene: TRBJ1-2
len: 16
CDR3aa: CASSQDRAQGNYGYTF
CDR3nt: TGCGCCAGCAGCCAAGATAGGGCCCAGGGCAACTATGGCTACACCTTC

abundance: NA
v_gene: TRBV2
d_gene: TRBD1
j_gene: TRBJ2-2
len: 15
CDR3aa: CASKTGGQGTGELFF
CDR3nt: TGTGCCAGCAAAACGGGGGGACAGGGGACCGGGGAGCTGTTTTTT

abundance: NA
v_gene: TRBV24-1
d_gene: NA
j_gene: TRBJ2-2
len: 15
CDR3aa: CATSDFGQGTGELFF
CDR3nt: TGTGCCACCAGTGATTTTGGGCAGGGGACCGGGGAGCTGTTTTTT

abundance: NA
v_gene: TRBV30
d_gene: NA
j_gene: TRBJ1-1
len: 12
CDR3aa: CAWSAADLKAFF
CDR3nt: TGTGCCTGGAGTGCAGCGGATTTGAAAGCTTTCTTT

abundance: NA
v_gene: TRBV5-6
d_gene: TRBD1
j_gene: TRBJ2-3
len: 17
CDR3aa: CASSLALGQGGWDTQYF
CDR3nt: TGTGCCAGCAGCTTGGCCCTGGGACAGGGAGGTTGGGATACGCAGTATTTT

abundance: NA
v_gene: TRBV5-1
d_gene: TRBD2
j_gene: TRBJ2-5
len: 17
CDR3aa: CASSTGLAGGPGETQYF
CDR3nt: TGCGCCAGCAGCACCGGACTAGCGGGGGGGCCGGGGGAGACCCAGTACTTC

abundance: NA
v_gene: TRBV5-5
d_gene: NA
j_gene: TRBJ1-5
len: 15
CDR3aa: CASSSTGHSNQPQHF
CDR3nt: TGTGCCAGCAGCTCAACAGGGCACAGCAATCAGCCCCAGCATTTT

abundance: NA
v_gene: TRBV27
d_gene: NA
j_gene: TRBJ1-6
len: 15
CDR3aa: CASSWSAGVNSPLHF
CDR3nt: TGTGCCAGCAGTTGGTCTGCAGGGGTAAATTCACCCCTCCACTTT

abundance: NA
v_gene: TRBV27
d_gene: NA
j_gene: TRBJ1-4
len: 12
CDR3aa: CASRDREEKLFF
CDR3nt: TGTGCCAGCAGGGACCGGGAAGAAAAACTGTTTTTT

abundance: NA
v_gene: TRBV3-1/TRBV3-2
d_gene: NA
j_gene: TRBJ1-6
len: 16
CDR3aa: CASSQTDSSYNSPLHF
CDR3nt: TGTGCCAGCAGCCAAACCGACAGCTCCTATAATTCACCCCTCCACTTT

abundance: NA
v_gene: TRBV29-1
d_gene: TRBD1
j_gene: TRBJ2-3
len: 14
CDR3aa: CSAWDRGYTDTQYF
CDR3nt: TGCAGCGCTTGGGACAGGGGGTACACAGATACGCAGTATTTT

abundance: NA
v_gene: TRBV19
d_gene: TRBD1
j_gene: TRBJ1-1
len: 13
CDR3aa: CASSGTVNTEAFF
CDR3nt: TGTGCCAGTAGTGGGACAGTGAACACTGAAGCTTTCTTT

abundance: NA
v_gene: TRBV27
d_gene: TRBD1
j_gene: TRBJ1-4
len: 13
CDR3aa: CASTDRGREKLFF
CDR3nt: TGTGCCAGCACGGACAGGGGGCGAGAAAAACTGTTTTTT

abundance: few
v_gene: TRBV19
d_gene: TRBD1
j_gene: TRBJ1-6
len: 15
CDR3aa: CASSTGTVDNSPLHF
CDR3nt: TGTGCCAGTAGTACCGGGACAGTGGATAATTCACCCCTCCACTTT

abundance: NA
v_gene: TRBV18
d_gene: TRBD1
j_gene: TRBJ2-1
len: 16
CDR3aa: CASSLNPGTGGNEQFF
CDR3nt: TGTGCCAGCTCACTGAACCCCGGGACAGGGGGCAATGAGCAGTTCTTC

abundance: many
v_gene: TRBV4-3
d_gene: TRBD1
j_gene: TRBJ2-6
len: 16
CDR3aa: CASSQDTGVGANVLTF
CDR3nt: TGCGCCAGCAGCCAGGATACAGGGGTGGGGGCCAACGTCCTGACTTTC

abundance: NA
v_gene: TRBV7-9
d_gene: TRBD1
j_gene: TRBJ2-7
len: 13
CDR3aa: CASSLWDRGEQYF
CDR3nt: TGTGCCAGCAGCTTGTGGGACAGGGGTGAGCAGTACTTC

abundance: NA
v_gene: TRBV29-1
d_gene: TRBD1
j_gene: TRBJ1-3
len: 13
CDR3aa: CSVQTGGRNTIYF
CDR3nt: TGCAGCGTCCAGACAGGGGGCAGAAACACCATATATTTT

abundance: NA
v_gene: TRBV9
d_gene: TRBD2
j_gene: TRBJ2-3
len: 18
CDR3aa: CASSMGLAGPTGTDTQYF
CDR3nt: TGTGCCAGCAGCATGGGACTAGCGGGGCCAACCGGTACAGATACGCAGTATTTT

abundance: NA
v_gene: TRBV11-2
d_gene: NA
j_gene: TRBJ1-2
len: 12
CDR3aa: CASSLGGNGYTF
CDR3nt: TGTGCCAGCAGCTTAGGGGGCAACGGCTACACCTTC

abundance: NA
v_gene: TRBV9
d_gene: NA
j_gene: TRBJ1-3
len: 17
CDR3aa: CASSVNPGGGSGNTIYF
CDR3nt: TGTGCCAGCAGCGTAAACCCCGGCGGGGGTAGTGGAAACACCATATATTTT

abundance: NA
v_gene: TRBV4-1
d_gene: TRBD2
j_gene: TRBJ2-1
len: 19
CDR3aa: CASSQLPGLAGGGTNEQFF
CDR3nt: TGCGCCAGCAGCCAATTACCGGGACTAGCGGGAGGAGGGACCAATGAGCAGTTCTTC

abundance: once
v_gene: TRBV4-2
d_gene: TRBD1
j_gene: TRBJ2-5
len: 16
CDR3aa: CVSSQDQGARGETQYF
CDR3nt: TGTGTCAGCAGCCAAGATCAGGGGGCAAGGGGGGAGACCCAGTACTTC

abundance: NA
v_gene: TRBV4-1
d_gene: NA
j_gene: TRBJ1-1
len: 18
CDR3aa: CASSQGLSGWTLNTEAFF
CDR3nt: TGCGCCAGCAGCCAAGGATTATCAGGCTGGACATTGAACACTGAAGCTTTCTTT

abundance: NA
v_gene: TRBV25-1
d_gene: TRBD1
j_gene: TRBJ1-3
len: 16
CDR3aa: CASQGTGEGSGNTIYF
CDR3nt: TGTGCCAGCCAAGGGACAGGGGAAGGTTCTGGAAACACCATATATTTT

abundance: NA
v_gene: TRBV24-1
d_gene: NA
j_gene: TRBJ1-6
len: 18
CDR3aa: CATSDPREGPLNNSPLHF
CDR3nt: TGTGCCACCAGTGATCCCAGGGAAGGGCCGCTTAATAATTCACCCCTCCACTTT

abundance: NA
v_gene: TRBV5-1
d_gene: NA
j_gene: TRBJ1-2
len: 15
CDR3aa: CASSTEADKNYGYTF
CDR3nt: TGCGCCAGCAGCACCGAGGCAGATAAGAACTATGGCTACACCTTC

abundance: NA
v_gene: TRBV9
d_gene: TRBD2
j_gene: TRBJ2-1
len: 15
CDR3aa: CASSGPGLAVNEQFF
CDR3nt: TGTGCCAGCAGCGGGCCGGGACTAGCGGTCAATGAGCAGTTCTTC

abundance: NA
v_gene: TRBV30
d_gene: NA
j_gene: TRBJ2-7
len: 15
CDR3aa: CAWTGGTESSYEQYF
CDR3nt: TGTGCCTGGACCGGAGGGACCGAGAGCTCCTACGAGCAGTACTTC

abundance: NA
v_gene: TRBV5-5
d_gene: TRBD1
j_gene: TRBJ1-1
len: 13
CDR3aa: CASSEGANTEAFF
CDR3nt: TGTGCCAGCAGCGAGGGGGCGAACACTGAAGCTTTCTTT

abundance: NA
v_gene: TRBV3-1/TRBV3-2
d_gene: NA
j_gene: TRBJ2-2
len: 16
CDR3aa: CASSLSNAGYTGELFF
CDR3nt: TGTGCCAGCAGCCTATCGAACGCCGGGTACACCGGGGAGCTGTTTTTT

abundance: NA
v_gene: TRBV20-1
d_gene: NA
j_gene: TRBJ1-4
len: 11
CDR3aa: CSATSGEKLFF
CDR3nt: TGCAGTGCTACTAGCGGTGAAAAACTGTTTTTT

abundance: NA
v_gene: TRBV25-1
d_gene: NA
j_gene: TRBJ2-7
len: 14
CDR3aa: CASTKMDTCHEQYF
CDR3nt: TGTGCCAGCACCAAGATGGACACCTGTCACGAGCAGTACTTC

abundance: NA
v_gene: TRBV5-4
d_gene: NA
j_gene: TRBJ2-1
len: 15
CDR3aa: CASSPDSASYNEQFF
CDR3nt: TGTGCCAGCAGCCCCGACAGCGCTTCCTACAATGAGCAGTTCTTC

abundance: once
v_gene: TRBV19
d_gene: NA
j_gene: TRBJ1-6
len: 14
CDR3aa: CASEPGLQNSPLHF
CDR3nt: TGTGCCAGTGAACCGGGACTGCAGAATTCACCCCTCCACTTT

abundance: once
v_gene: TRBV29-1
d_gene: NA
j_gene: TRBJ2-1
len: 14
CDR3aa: CSVALGGGYNEQFF
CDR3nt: TGCAGCGTCGCGTTGGGGGGTGGCTACAATGAGCAGTTCTTC

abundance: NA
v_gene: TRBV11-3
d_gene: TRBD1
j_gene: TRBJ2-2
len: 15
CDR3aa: CASSSTGATTGELFF
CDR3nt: TGTGCCAGCAGCTCAACAGGGGCGACCACCGGGGAGCTGTTTTTT

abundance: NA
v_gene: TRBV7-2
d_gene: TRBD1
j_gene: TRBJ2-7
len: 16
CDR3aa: CASSLATGGVPYEQYF
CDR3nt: TGTGCCAGCAGCTTGGCGACAGGGGGGGTACCCTACGAGCAGTACTTC

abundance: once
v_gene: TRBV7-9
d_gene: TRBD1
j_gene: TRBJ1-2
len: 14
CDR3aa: CAVEWDRGNYGYTF
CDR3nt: TGTGCCGTCGAATGGGACAGGGGGAACTATGGCTACACCTTC

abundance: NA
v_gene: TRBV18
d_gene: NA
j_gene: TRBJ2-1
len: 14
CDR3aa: CASSRDWSLNEQFF
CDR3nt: TGTGCCAGCTCAAGGGACTGGAGCTTGAATGAGCAGTTCTTC